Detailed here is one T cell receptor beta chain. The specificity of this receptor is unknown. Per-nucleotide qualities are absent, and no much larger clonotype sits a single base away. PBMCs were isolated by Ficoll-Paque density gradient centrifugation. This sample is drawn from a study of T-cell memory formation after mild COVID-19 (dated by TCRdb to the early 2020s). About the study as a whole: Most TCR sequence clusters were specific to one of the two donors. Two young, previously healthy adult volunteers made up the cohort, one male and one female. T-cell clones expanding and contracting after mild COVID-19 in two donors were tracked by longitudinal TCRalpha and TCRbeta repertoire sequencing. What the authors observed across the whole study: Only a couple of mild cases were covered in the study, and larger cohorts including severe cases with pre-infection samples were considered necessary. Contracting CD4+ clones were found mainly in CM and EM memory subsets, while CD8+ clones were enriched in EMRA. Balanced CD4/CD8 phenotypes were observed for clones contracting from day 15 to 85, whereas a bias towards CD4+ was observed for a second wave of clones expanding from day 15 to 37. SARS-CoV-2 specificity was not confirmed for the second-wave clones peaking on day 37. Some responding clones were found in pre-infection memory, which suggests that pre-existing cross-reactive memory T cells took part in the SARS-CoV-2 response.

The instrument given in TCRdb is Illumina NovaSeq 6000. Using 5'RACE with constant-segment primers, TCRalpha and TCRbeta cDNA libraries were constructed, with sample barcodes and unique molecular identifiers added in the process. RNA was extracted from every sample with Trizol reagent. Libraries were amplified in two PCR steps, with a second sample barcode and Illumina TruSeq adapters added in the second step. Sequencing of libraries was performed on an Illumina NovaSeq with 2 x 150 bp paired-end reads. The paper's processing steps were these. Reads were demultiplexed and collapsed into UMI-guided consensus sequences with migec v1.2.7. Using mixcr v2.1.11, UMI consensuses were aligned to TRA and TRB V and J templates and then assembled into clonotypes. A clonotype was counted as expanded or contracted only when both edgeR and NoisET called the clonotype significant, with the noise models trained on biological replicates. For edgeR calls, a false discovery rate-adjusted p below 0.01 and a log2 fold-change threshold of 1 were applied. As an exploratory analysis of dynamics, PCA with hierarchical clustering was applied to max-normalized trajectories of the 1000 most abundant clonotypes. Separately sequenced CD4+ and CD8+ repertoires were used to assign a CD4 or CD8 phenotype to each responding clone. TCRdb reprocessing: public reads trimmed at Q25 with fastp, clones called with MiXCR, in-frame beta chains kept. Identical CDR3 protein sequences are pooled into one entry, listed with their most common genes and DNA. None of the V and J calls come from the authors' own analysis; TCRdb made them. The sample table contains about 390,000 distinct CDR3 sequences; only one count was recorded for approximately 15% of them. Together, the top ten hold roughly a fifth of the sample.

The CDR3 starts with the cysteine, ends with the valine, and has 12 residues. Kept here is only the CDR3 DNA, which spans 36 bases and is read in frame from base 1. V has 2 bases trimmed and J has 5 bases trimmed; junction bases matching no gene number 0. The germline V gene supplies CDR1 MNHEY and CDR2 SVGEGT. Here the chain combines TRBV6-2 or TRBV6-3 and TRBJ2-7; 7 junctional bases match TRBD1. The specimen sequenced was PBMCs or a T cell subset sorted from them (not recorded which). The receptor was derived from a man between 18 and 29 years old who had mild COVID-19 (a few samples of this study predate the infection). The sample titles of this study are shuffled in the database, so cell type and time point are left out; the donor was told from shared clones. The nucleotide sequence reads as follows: TGTGCCAGCAGTTACAGGGGGCACGAGCAGTACGTC. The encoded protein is CASSYRGHEQYV.